Listed below are T cell receptor beta chains from one sample, sequenced in a study of CD4+ T cells in melanoma. Some clones are missing from TCRdb's copy, which holds only in-frame ones; the method was immunoSEQ multiplex PCR. The sample contains fewer than 11,000 clones, roughly 80% of which appear only once. Input material: cells from a culture (not recorded whether cultured in vitro). The receptors come from a human donor with melanoma. CDR3s leave out the opening cysteine and the closing phenylalanine or tryptophan. Each record gives: CDR3 protein, J gene, V gene.

ASSRGGGSNQPQH | TRBJ1-5 | TRBV2
ATSLVARTSGYSSYEQY | TRBJ2-7 | TRBV24-1
ASNRRPGTGANVLT | TRBJ2-6 | TRBV19
ASSLSSGGDIQY | TRBJ2-4 | TRBV27
ATIRLSVAGSYGYT | TRBJ1-2 | TRBV6-6
ASSRLDRGQGETQY | TRBJ2-5 | TRBV19
ASSRTVNHIAF | TRBJ1-1 | TRBV7-3
ASSAAGGPGETQY | TRBJ2-5 | TRBV9
ASNDDRSTRGYT | TRBJ1-2 | TRBV5-4
ASRSGQPQH | TRBJ1-5 | TRBV6-6
ASRGDHSELETQY | TRBJ2-5 | TRBV6-5
ASSTGDSPDTQY | TRBJ2-3 | TRBV5-1
ASSAGEGQPQH | TRBJ1-5 | TRBV10-2
ASSYVSNTEAF | TRBJ1-1 | TRBV6-5
ASSSRLAGGHTDTQY | TRBJ2-3 | TRBV3-1/TRBV3-2
ATSRSQGSSEKLF | TRBJ1-4 | TRBV15
ASSSFGSSSYNEQF | TRBJ2-1 | TRBV7-3
ASSATGTASPSYEQY | TRBJ2-7 | TRBV5-1
ASSLTGKGADGYT | TRBJ1-2 | TRBV5-4
ASSYTYRWGETQY | TRBJ2-5 | TRBV7-8
ASSQDNGDMYQETQY | TRBJ2-5 | TRBV4-2
ATSRVRGADLAETQY | TRBJ2-5 | TRBV15
ASSPARNQPQH | TRBJ1-5 | TRBV18
ASAGGANEKLF | TRBJ1-4 | TRBV7-9